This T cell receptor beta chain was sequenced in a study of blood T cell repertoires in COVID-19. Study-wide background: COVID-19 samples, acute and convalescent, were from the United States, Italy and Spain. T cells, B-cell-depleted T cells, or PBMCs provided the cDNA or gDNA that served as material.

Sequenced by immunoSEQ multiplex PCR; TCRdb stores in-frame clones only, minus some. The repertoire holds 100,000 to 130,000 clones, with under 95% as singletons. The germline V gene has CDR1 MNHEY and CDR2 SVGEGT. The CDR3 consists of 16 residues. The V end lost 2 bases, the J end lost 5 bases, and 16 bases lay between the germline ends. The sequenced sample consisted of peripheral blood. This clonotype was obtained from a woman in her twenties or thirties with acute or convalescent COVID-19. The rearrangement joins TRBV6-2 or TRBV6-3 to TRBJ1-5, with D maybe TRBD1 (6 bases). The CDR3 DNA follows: TGTGCCAGCAGTTACGGGGGGGGCGTAGTATATCAGCCCCAGCATTTT. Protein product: CASSYGGGVVYQPQHF.